The 8 T cell receptor beta chains below all came from one sample that was sequenced in a study of T-cell memory formation after mild COVID-19. MiXCR, applied by TCRdb to the 5' RACE reads, yields one record per CDR3 protein. The sample lists tens of thousands of distinct CDR3 sequences; 12% were seen once. Sequencing input: PBMCs or a T cell subset sorted from them (not recorded which). Receptor source: a man younger than 35 who had mild COVID-19 (a few samples of this study predate the infection). Cell type and time point are not known.

On this clonotype: A much more abundant neighbour one base away suggests this may be a read error. The rearrangement links TRBV5-4 to TRBJ2-1; D is possibly TRBD1 or TRBD2 (5 bases each). V shed 3 bases and J shed 5 bases, with 9 bases lying between them. This CDR3 region has 13 residues. The germline V gene has CDR1 SGHNT and CDR2 YYREEE (reference sequence). CDR3 residues: CASSWGRNNEQFF. The CDR3 DNA reads TGTGCCAGCAGCTGGGGACGGAACAATGAGCAGTTCTTC.

This clonotype was observed a handful of times. This rearrangement joins TRBV6-6 to TRBJ2-7, with D perhaps matching TRBD2 (5 bases). V dropped 5 bases and J dropped 13 bases, with 27 bases sitting between them. Germline lookup yields CDR1 MNHNY and CDR2 SVGAGI (reference sequence). This CDR3 contains 15 residues. The CDR3 nucleotides read TGTGCCAGCAGTATGGCGGAGGAAGGGAAGGGCAAGGAATACTTC. Encoded protein: CASSMAEEGKGKEYF.

This clonotype has just a few counts. The chain carries TRBV27 and TRBJ1-5, with D possibly TRBD1 on 5 matching bases. CDR3 length equals 12 residues. CDR1 and CDR2 from the germline V gene are MNHEY and SMNVEV (reference sequence). V was cut by 3 bases and J by 8 bases, with 8 bases left in between. CDR3 in DNA: TGTGCCAGCAGTTTTAGGGGAGAGCCCCAGCATTTT. This sequence encodes CASSFRGEPQHF.

This clonotype came up many times. The chain joins TRBV12-3 or TRBV12-4 to TRBJ2-7, with D maybe TRBD1 (6 bases). Trimming shortened V by 5 bases and J by 5 bases, and 16 bases separated the two germline ends. CDR3 size: 14 residues. The CDR3 spells CASSPQQGAHEQYF. CDR3 nucleotide sequence: TGTGCCAGCAGTCCCCAACAGGGAGCCCACGAGCAGTACTTC.

About this clonotype: Given a much more abundant clone one base away, this may be a read error. The V gene is TRBV3-1, the J gene TRBJ1-1, with a weak D call TRBD1 (6 bases). The CDR3 has 14 amino acids. Germline CDR1 is LGHDT and CDR2 is YNNKEL (reference sequence). As DNA, the CDR3 is TGTGACAGCAGCCAAGGACAGCCGAACACTGAAGCTTTCTTT. Protein sequence: CDSSQGQPNTEAFF.

This clonotype was seen more than once but under ten times. This rearrangement joins TRBV20-1 to TRBJ1-1; a weak D match, TRBD1 (5 bases). Trimming shortened V by 5 bases and J by 1 base, and 11 bases separated the two germline ends. The CDR3 is 13 residues long. Germline V gene sequence: CDR1 DFQATT, CDR2 SNEGSKA (reference sequence). The CDR3 bases are TGCAGTGCTCCTAGACAGTGGAACACTGAAGCTTTCTTT. Amino acids: CSAPRQWNTEAFF.

This clonotype was seen a handful of times. This chain links TRBV12-3 or TRBV12-4 with TRBJ1-5; weak D call: TRBD1 (5 bases). This CDR3 is built from 14 residues. V dropped 3 bases and J dropped 4 bases, with 10 bases sitting between them. The CDR3: CASSFGAGNQPQHF. CDR3 in DNA: TGTGCCAGCAGTTTTGGGGCAGGGAATCAGCCCCAGCATTTT.

This rearrangement joins TRBV6-5 to TRBJ1-6; D is possibly TRBD1 (5 bases). Deletions cut 6 bases from V and 6 bases from J, with 12 bases between. The CDR3 totals 14 residues. Germline-derived CDR1 and CDR2 are MNHEY and SVGAGI. For the CDR3, the DNA is TGTGCCAGCAGATGGGGGACGGCTAATTCACCCCTCCACTTT. This encodes CASRWGTANSPLHF.